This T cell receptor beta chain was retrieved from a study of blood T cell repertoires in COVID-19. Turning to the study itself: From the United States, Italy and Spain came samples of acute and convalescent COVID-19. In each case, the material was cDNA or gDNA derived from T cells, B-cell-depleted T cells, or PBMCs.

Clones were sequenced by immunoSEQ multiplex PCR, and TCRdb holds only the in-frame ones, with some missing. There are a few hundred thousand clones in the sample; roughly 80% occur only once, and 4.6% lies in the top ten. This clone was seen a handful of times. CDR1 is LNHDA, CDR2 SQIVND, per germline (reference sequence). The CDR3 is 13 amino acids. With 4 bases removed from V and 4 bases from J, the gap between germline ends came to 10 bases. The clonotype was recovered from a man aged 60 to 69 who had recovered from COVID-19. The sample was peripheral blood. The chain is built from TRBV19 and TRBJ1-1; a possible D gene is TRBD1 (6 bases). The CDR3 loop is CASSSNRATEAFF. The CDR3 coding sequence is TGTGCCAGTAGTAGTAACAGGGCCACTGAAGCTTTCTTT.